The source of this T cell receptor beta chain is a study of Graves' ophthalmopathy and Graves' hyperthyroidism. Germline loops: CDR1 MNHEY, CDR2 SVGEGT. This CDR3 has 19 amino acids. The trim removed 2 bases at V and 6 bases at J, leaving 17 bases unmatched. RNA transcripts were the template, and TCR beta CDR3 regions were amplified from them. The authors performed first-round RT-PCR with HTBI primers and then a second-round multiplex PCR. TCRdb reanalysed the multiplex PCR reads using MiXCR and keeps one entry per CDR3 protein. Of some 400,000 distinct CDR3 sequences listed, 15% to 20% are singletons. Each donor who had ophthalmopathy showed moderate-to-severe activity, a CAS of ≥3, a NOSPECS of ≥4, and a duration under 3 months. Out of roughly 9.3 ml of fresh peripheral blood, PBMCs were obtained. Overall study results and limits: Using 13 signatures, a model distinguished ophthalmopathy from stable hyperthyroidism, reaching around 88% sensitivity and about 81% specificity. Its predictions of ophthalmopathy progression gave the model around 71% sensitivity and about 72% specificity.

At least ten counts were recorded for this clonotype. The antigen remains unidentified. The sample comprised peripheral blood. This TCR was sampled from a woman between 18 and 29 years old with Graves' ophthalmopathy. The chain combines TRBV6-2 or TRBV6-3 with TRBJ1-5; 9 bases fit TRBD1. The CDR3, as DNA: TGTGCCAGCAGTTACCCAATCCGGGACAGGGTTTTTTCAGGTCAGCCCCAGCATTTT. It specifies CASSYPIRDRVFSGQPQHF.